The clone carrying this TCR beta chain occurred many times. The antigen is unknown. This sample was included in a study of T cell repertoires in cytomegalovirus infection. Study-wide findings and caveats: Cumulative frequency of public TCR beta families picked out carriers of CMV plus the relevant HLA. It was HLA-C-restricted CMV-specific TCR beta clonotypes that dominated the response ex vivo.

V was shortened by 2 bases and J by 1 base, with 6 bases between the two germline ends. Germline V gene lookup returns CDR1 ENHRY and CDR2 SYGVKD. The CDR3 extends over 14 amino acids. TCRdb called the reads again in MiXCR, with one record for every CDR3 protein. The sample yields fewer than 350,000 distinct CDR3 sequences, 8% to 10% seen once. The chain has TRBV10-3 and TRBJ1-5; D is uncertain. The TCR was taken from a human donor in good health (CMV status not recorded). Some clones in this sample may be carry-over from other donors' samples. Sample: PBMCs. The CDR3 sequence: CAISEGGSNQPQHF. CDR3 in DNA: TGTGCCATCAGTGAGGGAGGGAGCAATCAGCCCCAGCATTTT.